This TCR beta chain derives from a study of metastatic and nonmetastatic thyroid tumors. The wider study: Repertoires were compared across blood and tumor or nodule tissue from malignant and benign thyroid patients.

With MiXCR, TCRdb called clones anew from the PCR reads. Among approximately 19,000 clones listed, 30% to 35% were seen once. Patients had received no treatment of any kind before thyroid surgery. Overall study results and limits: The study reportedly found significantly higher TCR beta diversity in malignant thyroid tumors than benign nodules, in blood and tumor.

V shed 7 bases, J shed 4 bases, and the junction held 6 bases outside the gene matches. The CDR3 runs 13 residues. CDR1 is SGHRS, CDR2 YFSETQ, per germline. This clone was recorded many times. Its antigen is not known. Sequenced sample: tumor tissue. The TCR comes from a male donor with papillary thyroid cancer or a benign thyroid nodule (not recorded which). Some clones in this sample may be carry-over from other donors' samples. The genes are TRBV5-1 and TRBJ2-5; 8 bases agree with TRBD1. CDR3: CASQFDRGETQYF. For the CDR3, the DNA is TGCGCCAGCCAGTTTGACAGGGGAGAGACCCAGTACTTC.